The 15 T cell receptor beta chains given below trace back to one sample, sequenced in a study of regulatory T cells in long-lasting Graves disease. Libraries of TCR beta came from iRepertoire HTBI primers plus Arm-PCR of CDR3 regions. TCRdb analysed the multiplex PCR reads with MiXCR anew, one entry per CDR3 protein. The sample records around 460,000 distinct CDR3 sequences, 12% to 15% being singletons. Time point indicated: newly diagnosed GD, antithyroid drugs for less than 3 months. Extracted PBMC RNA gave rise to the TCR library. Another study also made use of these data, one on T cells in Graves' hyperthyroidism and ophthalmopathy.

Sequencing was performed on peripheral blood mononuclear cells (PBMCs), taken at new diagnosis, from a patient treated with antithyroid drugs. The receptors come from a woman aged 45-59 years with Graves disease.

This clonotype has just a few counts. One junction end disagrees with the germline gene, perhaps due to a read error. The chain couples TRBV2 to TRBJ2-2; 9 bases fit TRBD2. The CDR3 is 15 residues long. The V gene's germline CDR1 is SNHLY and CDR2 FYNNEI. CDR3 sequence reads: CASSAASGNAGELFF. DNA of the CDR3: TGTGCCAGCAGTGCGGCTAGCGGGAACGCCGGGGAGCTGTTTTTT.

This clonotype was observed a handful of times. The V and J genes are TRBV6-2 or TRBV6-3 and TRBJ2-3; 7 nucleotides agree with TRBD2. This CDR3 has 15 residues. V shed 2 bases and J 4 bases; nucleotides not matched to a gene: 6. Per germline, CDR1 MNHEY and CDR2 SVGEGT. The DNA for the CDR3 is TGTGCCAGCAGTTACCGCGGGAGCGTTTCAGATACGCAGTATTTT. This gives the protein CASSYRGSVSDTQYF.

This clonotype showed up many times. The CDR3 sequence is CASSGMGAGRAYEQYF. Written as DNA, the CDR3 is TGTGCCAGCAGTGGAATGGGAGCGGGCAGAGCCTACGAGCAGTACTTC. V and J are TRBV12-3 or TRBV12-4 and TRBJ2-7; a weak D match, TRBD2 (6 bases). The CDR3 totals 16 residues. V lost 5 bases and J 2 bases, leaving 19 bases between the germline ends.

This chain connects TRBV19 to TRBJ2-3, with TRBD2 identical over 8 bases. CDR3 size: 15 residues. Germline lookup yields CDR1 LNHDA and CDR2 SQIVND (reference sequence). Trimming at V came to 5 bases and at J to 2 bases, leaving 6 bases not matched to a gene. The CDR3 sequence: CASSSWTSTTDTQYF. The DNA of the CDR3 is TGTGCCAGTAGTTCTTGGACTAGCACCACAGATACGCAGTATTTT. Using reference TRBV19 and TRBJ2-3 for the parts outside the CDR3, the full variable domain is DGGITQSPKYLFRKEGQNVTLSCEQNLNHDAMYWYRQDPGQGLRLIYYSQIVNDFQKGDIAEGYSVSREKKESFPLTVTSAQKNPTAFYLCASSSWTSTTDTQYFGPGTRLTVL.

This clonotype was observed many times. The gene calls are TRBV28 and TRBJ2-5; TRBD1 matches at 9 bases. Trimming removed 5 bases from V and 1 base from J; junction bases left unmatched: 5. There are 15 residues in the CDR3. Per the germline V gene, CDR1 is MDHEN and CDR2 is SYDVKM. The CDR3 protein is CASSPGTGIQETQYF. CDR3 nucleotides: TGTGCCAGCAGTCCCGGGACAGGGATCCAAGAGACCCAGTACTTC.

This chain connects TRBV29-1 to TRBJ2-1, with 9 bases that match TRBD2. CDR1 SQVTM and CDR2 ANQGSEA come from the germline V gene. Trimming at V came to 7 bases and at J to 8 bases, leaving 12 bases not matched to a gene. CDR3 length: 14 residues. The CDR3 DNA reads as TGCAGCGCCGACTCGCGGGAGGGCTCCGATGAGCAGTTCTTC. It codes for CSADSREGSDEQFF.

This clonotype appeared many times. The genes are TRBV7-9 and TRBJ2-2; 7 bases map to TRBD1. Germline V CDR1 and CDR2: SEHNR, FQNEAQ (reference sequence). The ends lost 5 bases at V and 0 bases at J; junction bases unmatched: 3. The CDR3 has 15 residues. The CDR3, as DNA: TGTGCCAGCAGCGCACAGGGGCCGAACACCGGGGAGCTGTTTTTT. It yields the protein CASSAQGPNTGELFF. The variable domain in full, with the rest retrieved from reference TRBV7-9 and TRBJ2-2, is DTGVSQNPRHKITKRGQNVTFRCDPISEHNRLYWYRQTLGQGPEFLTYFQNEAQLEKSRLLSDRFSAERPKGSFSTLEIQRTEQGDSAMYLCASSAQGPNTGELFFGEGSRLTVL.

This clonotype was counted many times. The rearrangement links TRBV6-1 to TRBJ2-3; 8 nucleotides align to TRBD1. V lost 11 bases and J lost 2; bases outside the gene matches: 12. The CDR3 has 15 amino acids. The germline gives CDR1 MNHNS, CDR2 SASEGT. The CDR3 loop is CACIRAGGYTDTQYF. CDR3 DNA: TGTGCCTGCATTCGGGCAGGGGGCTACACAGATACGCAGTATTTT.

A remark on this clonotype: A much larger clone differs by one base, so this may be a read error. The genes are TRBV27 and TRBJ2-7, with D possibly being TRBD2 (5 bases). V lost 5 bases to trimming and J lost 5 bases, with 22 bases between them. CDR1 is MNHEY and CDR2 is SMNVEV in the germline V gene (reference sequence). The CDR3 covers 16 residues. The CDR3 reads CASSLERTRGVNEQYF. The DNA of the CDR3 is TGTGCCAGCAGTCTAGAACGAACCCGGGGAGTAAACGAGCAGTACTTC.

This clonotype has more than one count but fewer than ten. Sequence at one end of the junction differs from germline and may be a read error. V is TRBV5-1 and J is TRBJ2-1; 10 bases align to TRBD2. The CDR3 loop spans 16 amino acids. The V gene's germline CDR1 is SGHRS and CDR2 YFSETQ. The CDR3 DNA reads as TGCGCCAGCAGCTTGACAGGCCCGAAACCTAGCGGGGGCCCTAGGTTC. Amino acids: CASSLTGPKPSGGPRF.

This clonotype was recorded a few times. J is TRBJ1-4 and V is TRBV3-1; the match to TRBD1 covers 8 bases. The CDR3 is made up of 15 amino acids. Germline V gene sequence: CDR1 LGHDT, CDR2 YNNKEL (reference sequence). J was trimmed by 5 bases and V by 4 bases; bases with no gene match: 6. The DNA of the CDR3 is TGTGCCAGCAGCCCAACAGGGACAGGCAATGAAAAACTGTTTTTT. It translates to CASSPTGTGNEKLFF. Together with reference TRBV3-1 and TRBJ1-4, the CDR3 gives the full variable domain: DTAVSQTPKYLVTQMGNDKSIKCEQNLGHDTMYWYKQDSKKFLKIMFSYNNKELIINETVPNRFSPKSPDKAHLNLHINSLELGDSAVYFCASSPTGTGNEKLFFGSGTQLSVL.

This clonotype appeared a single time. This may be a read error: a much more frequent sequence differs by one nucleotide. This sequence joins TRBV20-1 and TRBJ2-1, with 7 positions matching TRBD1. The junction had 7 bases not matched to a gene; V was cut back by 5 bases and J by 0 bases. This CDR3 is built from 15 residues. The germline V gene has CDR1 DFQATT and CDR2 SNEGSKA (reference sequence). The CDR3 protein is CSAPPTGSSYNEQFF. CDR3 sequence (DNA): TGCAGTGCTCCTCCGACAGGGTCCTCCTACAATGAGCAGTTCTTC.

This clonotype appeared a few times. The junction differs from germline at one of its ends, possibly a read error. The rearrangement links TRBV6-9 to TRBJ2-5; TRBD1 matches 8 bases. Germline values: CDR1 MNHGY, CDR2 SVAAGI. The CDR3 is made up of 14 amino acids. The CDR3 DNA reads TGCGCCAGCAGTAATGGACAGGGCCAAGAGATCCAGTACTTC. Amino acids: CASSNGQGQEIQYF.

This clonotype was picked up many times. The V call is TRBV20-1, the J call TRBJ2-7, with D possibly matching TRBD2 (6 bases). Germline CDR1 and CDR2: DFQATT and SNEGSKA (reference sequence). V was cut by 0 bases and J by 3 bases, with 9 bases left in between. CDR3 size: 13 residues. The CDR3 is CSARDPGDYEQYF. CDR3 DNA sequence: TGCAGTGCTAGAGATCCGGGAGACTACGAGCAGTACTTC.

This chain uses TRBV20-1 with TRBJ2-3; TRBD1 is a possible D gene (5 bases). Looked up from germline, CDR1 is DFQATT and CDR2 is SNEGSKA (reference sequence). CDR3 size: 12 residues. V was cut by 4 bases and J by 0 bases, with 5 bases left in between. Here the CDR3 reads CSAKGSTDTQYF. In DNA form, the CDR3 reads TGCAGTGCTAAGGGGAGCACAGATACGCAGTATTTT.